The 24 T cell receptor beta chains below all came from one sample that was sequenced in a study of cytomegalovirus exposure and HLA in healthy donors. This PCR relied on a set of 60 Vbeta primers and 13 Jbeta primers. This table comes from immunoSEQ multiplex PCR, and its TCRdb copy is limited to in-frame clones, with some not included. The sample lists over 100,000 clones; around 81% were seen once. Input material: PBMCs. The receptors here all came from a woman aged 30 to 39 in good health and CMV-seronegative.

There are a few counts of this clone. The chain couples TRBV6-5 to TRBJ2-4; D call uncertain. This CDR3 has 13 residues. The V gene's germline CDR1 is MNHEY and CDR2 SVGAGI. V lost 10 bases to trimming and J lost 0 bases, with 10 bases between them. CDR3: CATSLLAKNIQYF. CDR3 bases: TGTGCCACCTCACTTCTAGCCAAAAACATTCAGTACTTC.

V and J are TRBV2 and TRBJ2-1; D is unclear. CDR3 size: 13 residues. CDR1 is SNHLY and CDR2 is FYNNEI in the germline V gene. V was cut by 3 bases and J by 3 bases, with 6 bases left in between. The CDR3 spells CASSDRGYNEQFF. The CDR3 nucleotides read TGTGCCAGCAGTGATAGAGGCTACAATGAGCAGTTCTTC.

The rearrangement joins TRBV28 to TRBJ2-2; D not resolved. Germline V gene lookup returns CDR1 MDHEN and CDR2 SYDVKM. Between the trimmed V and J ends, which lost 6 bases and 4 bases, there was a span of 12 bases. CDR3 length: 14 residues. The DNA of the CDR3 is TGTGCCAGCAGATTTTACGTGAGCACCGGGGAGCTGTTTTTT. This codes for CASRFYVSTGELFF. The whole variable domain, remainder taken from reference TRBV28 and TRBJ2-2, is DVKVTQSSRYLVKRTGEKVFLECVQDMDHENMFWYRQDPGLGLRLIYFSYDVKMKEKGDIPEGYSVSREKKERFSLILESASTNQTSMYLCASRFYVSTGELFFGEGSRLTVL.

CDR3 sequence: CASGQGSIYEQYF. DNA of the CDR3: TGTGCCAGCGGACAGGGAAGTATCTACGAGCAGTACTTC. The chain couples TRBV21-1 to TRBJ2-7; the D call of TRBD1 is as the table states it, not checked on the DNA. TRBV21-1 is recorded as a pseudogene. The CDR3 is 13 residues long.

The chain joins TRBV2 to TRBJ2-1; the D is unclear. The V gene's germline CDR1 is SNHLY and CDR2 FYNNEI. V lost 9 bases to trimming and J lost 5 bases, with 20 bases between them. The CDR3 extends over 15 amino acids. As DNA, the CDR3 is TGTGCCAGTAACAACTTCCCCCGCGGCGACAATGAGCAGTTCTTC. Translating gives CASNNFPRGDNEQFF.

This chain uses TRBV6-4 with TRBJ2-1; perhaps TRBD2 as D (5 bases). There are 17 residues in the CDR3. V was cut by 3 bases and J by 8 bases, with 23 bases left in between. Germline V gene sequence: CDR1 MRHNA, CDR2 SNTAGT. The DNA of the CDR3 is TGTGCCAGCAGTGAGCGGGTGGGCTATACTACGAGGGATGAGCAGTTCTTC. Its protein product is CASSERVGYTTRDEQFF.

This chain uses TRBV11-2 with TRBJ2-1; D call uncertain. Germline V gene data show CDR1 as SGHAT and CDR2 as FQNNGV. This CDR3 region has 13 residues. The germline V and J ends were trimmed by 4 bases and 4 bases, with 8 bases remaining between them. CDR3 protein: CASSSRDYNEQFF. The CDR3 nucleotides are TGTGCCAGCAGCTCACGAGATTACAATGAGCAGTTCTTC.

This clone appeared once. The genes are TRBV6-5 and TRBJ1-1; 7 bases are shared with TRBD1. Germline trimming cut 4 bases from V and 5 bases from J; bases unmatched to any gene: 7. Germline V CDR1 and CDR2: MNHEY, SVGAGI. CDR3 size: 14 residues. The DNA for the CDR3 is TGTGCCAGCAGTTCCCCGGACAGGATGACTGAAGCTTTCTTT. Residues: CASSSPDRMTEAFF.

The CDR3 spells CASSPRTGGEGDYGYTF. As DNA, the CDR3 is TGTGCCAGCAGCCCAAGGACAGGGGGCGAGGGGGACTATGGCTACACCTTC. The chain joins TRBV7-9 to TRBJ1-2, with TRBD1 matching 11 bases. Germline V gene sequence: CDR1 SEHNR, CDR2 FQNEAQ (reference sequence). The V gene end was trimmed by 5 bases and the J gene end by 3 bases; junction bases not matched to a gene: 11. This CDR3 contains 17 residues.

The gene calls are TRBV9 and TRBJ2-5; 8 positions match TRBD2. TRBJ2-7 matches the DNA end more closely, so the J call is doubtful. The CDR3 has 14 residues. Per germline, CDR1 SGDLS and CDR2 YYNGEE. This CDR3 reads CASSSREGVYEQYF. CDR3 nucleotide sequence: TGTGCCAGCAGCTCCCGGGAGGGGGTCTACGAGCAGTACTTC.

The CDR3 reads CASSGLAGGDTQYF. CDR3 sequence (DNA): TGTGCCAGCTCAGGGCTAGCGGGAGGAGATACGCAGTATTTT. The V gene is TRBV18, the J gene TRBJ2-3; 11 bases align to TRBD2. The CDR3 is made up of 14 amino acids. Germline V gene lookup returns CDR1 KGHSH and CDR2 LQKENI. V was clipped by 5 bases and J by 5 bases; unmatched bases: 3.

This clone was detected only a few times. The chain joins TRBV6-5 to TRBJ2-1; D call uncertain. This CDR3 is 16 amino acids long. V lost 4 bases and J 1 base, leaving 14 bases between the germline ends. Germline V gene data show CDR1 as MNHEY and CDR2 as SVGAGI. The DNA for the CDR3 is TGTGCCAGCAGTTCCGAGTCCCTCGGGTCCTACAATGAGCAGTTCTTC. Its protein is CASSSESLGSYNEQFF.

V usage is TRBV28 and J usage is TRBJ2-7, with D perhaps TRBD2 (6 bases). The CDR3 consists of 14 residues. V lost 3 bases, J lost 8 bases, and 17 bases lay in between. The germline CDR1 and CDR2 sequences are MDHEN and SYDVKM. The CDR3 sequence is CASSFGLIHEQQYF. DNA of the CDR3: TGTGCCAGCAGTTTCGGACTAATCCACGAGCAGCAGTACTTC.

In its sample, this clone was seen once. The chain couples TRBV5-4 to TRBJ2-1; 7 bases match TRBD2. The ends lost 3 bases at V and 7 bases at J; junction bases unmatched: 7. The CDR3 extends over 14 amino acids. The germline CDR1 and CDR2 sequences are SGHNT and YYREEE (reference sequence). DNA of the CDR3: TGTGCCAGCAGCTCTAGCGGCTTCAGGAATGAGCAGTTCTTC. Protein product: CASSSSGFRNEQFF.

About this clone: The same CDR3 arises from other DNA sequences in this sample as well. This chain links TRBV28 with TRBJ2-7; the match to TRBD2 covers 10 bases. The CDR3 extends over 13 amino acids. The V and J ends lost 9 bases and 2 bases, in that order; junction bases with no gene match: 4. Germline CDR1 is MDHEN and CDR2 is SYDVKM. CDR3 amino acids: CASRTSGTYEQYF. CDR3 nucleotide sequence: TGTGCCAGTAGGACTAGCGGTACCTACGAGCAGTACTTC. The variable domain in full, with the rest retrieved from reference TRBV28 and TRBJ2-7, is DVKVTQSSRYLVKRTGEKVFLECVQDMDHENMFWYRQDPGLGLRLIYFSYDVKMKEKGDIPEGYSVSREKKERFSLILESASTNQTSMYLCASRTSGTYEQYFGPGTRLTVT.

The chain recombines TRBV5-4 with TRBJ2-5; 10 nucleotides agree with TRBD2. The CDR3 contains 18 residues. CDR1 is SGHNT and CDR2 is YYREEE in the germline V gene (reference sequence). The junction had 12 bases not matched to a gene; V was cut back by 2 bases and J by 2 bases. Written as DNA, the CDR3 is TGTGCCAGCAGCTTAGATCTCTGGACTAGCGGAAGTCAAGAGACCCAGTACTTC. It encodes CASSLDLWTSGSQETQYF.

The rearrangement uses TRBV10-1 and TRBJ2-1; D not resolved. This CDR3 has 12 residues. Trimming left V 3 bases short and J 11 bases short, with 11 bases between. Looked up from germline, CDR1 is WNHNN and CDR2 is SYGVQD (reference sequence). CDR3 sequence: CASSDRQAKQFF. The CDR3 bases are TGCGCCAGCAGTGACAGGCAGGCCAAGCAGTTCTTC.

The rearrangement uses TRBV30 and TRBJ2-7; 9 positions agree with TRBD1. Per germline, CDR1 GTSNPN and CDR2 SVGIG (reference sequence). The CDR3 consists of 12 residues. V dropped 5 bases and J dropped 6; count of bases not matched to a gene: 5. The CDR3 loop is CAWAGQGAEQYF. CDR3 nucleotides: TGTGCCTGGGCGGGACAGGGTGCCGAGCAGTACTTC.

The chain is built from TRBV10-3 and TRBJ2-1, with 7 bases identical to TRBD2. The CDR3 is 14 residues long. With V trimmed by 10 bases and J by 5 bases, 11 bases remained unmatched. Germline V lookup: CDR1 ENHRY, CDR2 SYGVKD. CDR3 residues: CATRGAGDHNEQFF. CDR3 coding DNA: TGTGCCACCCGAGGGGCGGGGGACCACAATGAGCAGTTCTTC.

The chain couples TRBV7-6 to TRBJ2-2, with D perhaps TRBD1 (5 bases). Germline CDR1 and CDR2: SGHVS and FNYEAQ. Trimming cost V 1 base and J 3 bases, with 12 bases left between them. This CDR3 has 16 residues. The CDR3 loop reads CASSLGLQGDTGELFF. In DNA, the CDR3 is TGTGCCAGCAGCTTAGGACTCCAGGGTGACACCGGGGAGCTGTTTTTT.

In this sample, this clone turned up once. The chain employs TRBV27 and TRBJ2-7; TRBD2 matches 11 bases. CDR1 and CDR2 from the germline V gene are MNHEY and SMNVEV (reference sequence). Trimming took 5 bases from V and 6 from J; bases not matched to a gene: 6. This CDR3 spans 14 amino acids. The CDR3 is CASSKGLAASEQYF. For the CDR3, the DNA is TGTGCCAGCAGTAAGGGACTAGCGGCTTCCGAGCAGTACTTC.

This clone rates as medium-sized. The rearrangement joins TRBV7-9 to TRBJ1-4; no definite D call. The CDR3 spans 13 residues. CDR1 and CDR2 (germline): SEHNR, FQNEAQ (reference sequence). V shed 5 bases and J shed 11 bases, with 15 bases lying between them. The chain's CDR3 is CASSPREGGKLFF. In DNA, the CDR3 is TGTGCCAGCAGCCCTCGGGAGGGCGGGAAACTGTTTTTT.

This sequence joins TRBV15 and TRBJ2-7; 8 bases are shared with TRBD1. This CDR3 region has 16 residues. Germline V CDR1 and CDR2: LNHNV, YYDKDF (reference sequence). The J segment lost 5 bases and the V segment lost 5 bases, leaving 14 bases of the junction unmatched. The CDR3 coding sequence is TGTGCCACCAGCCACCTCGCCGGGACAGGAGTCGACGAGCAGTACTTC. Amino acid sequence: CATSHLAGTGVDEQYF.

The chain carries TRBV27 and TRBJ1-1; weak D call: TRBD1 (5 bases). Trimming removed 6 bases at V and 4 bases at J, with 15 bases between. Germline loops: CDR1 MNHEY, CDR2 SMNVEV (reference sequence). This CDR3 contains 14 residues. The DNA for the CDR3 is TGTGCCAGCAGCCGACAGTCACTTGTCACTGAAGCTTTCTTT. Translated: CASSRQSLVTEAFF.